The 14 T cell receptor beta chains reported below all come from one sample, sequenced in a study of T cell repertoires in cytomegalovirus infection. TCRdb analysed the reads with MiXCR anew, one entry per CDR3 protein. The sample consists of about 500,000 distinct CDR3 sequences, 33% of them appearing once. Their specific antigens are unknown. The sequences come from cultured PBMCs, collected from culture after CMV antigen stimulation. These receptors were taken from a human donor in good health (CMV status not recorded). Some clones in this sample may be carry-over from other donors' samples.

In this sample, this clonotype turned up a few times. The rearrangement uses TRBV6-1 and TRBJ2-1; TRBD2 agrees at 10 bases. Germline CDR1 and CDR2: MNHNS and SASEGT. Unmatched junction bases numbered 19, after V lost 6 bases and J lost 5 bases. This CDR3 spans 19 amino acids. The CDR3 protein is CASRSPSTSGPHPHNEQFF. In nucleotides, the CDR3 is TGTGCCAGCAGGTCACCTTCGACTAGCGGGCCACACCCCCACAATGAGCAGTTCTTC.

The rearrangement links TRBV6-6 to TRBJ2-6; D ambiguous. This CDR3 contains 13 residues. CDR1 and CDR2 from the germline V gene are MNHNY and SVGAGI (reference sequence). The ends were cut back, 1 base at V and 4 bases at J, with 2 bases in the middle. The CDR3 here is CASSYLGANVLTF. The DNA of the CDR3 is TGTGCCAGCAGTTACTTAGGGGCCAACGTCCTGACTTTC.

The V and J genes are TRBV20-1 and TRBJ1-1; D gene uncertain. Trimming stripped 4 bases from V and 4 bases from J, with 13 bases between. The CDR3 spans 13 residues. The germline V gene encodes CDR1 DFQATT and CDR2 SNEGSKA (reference sequence). Written as DNA, the CDR3 is TGCAGTGCTAAAAGGGAGTGGGGCACTGAAGCTTTCTTT. This gives the protein CSAKREWGTEAFF.

The chain links TRBV29-1 to TRBJ2-1, with 9 positions matching TRBD2. The CDR3 sequence is 13 residues long. J lost 9 bases, V lost 6 bases, and 9 bases had no gene match. The germline gives CDR1 SQVTM, CDR2 ANQGSEA. CDR3 DNA: TGCAGCGTGCGGCGGGAGGGCCGTCTTGAGCAGTTCTTC. Its translation is CSVRREGRLEQFF.

This clonotype was seen a handful of times. The chain couples TRBV4-3 to TRBJ2-3; 8 bases agree with TRBD1. With 3 bases clipped from V and 1 base from J, the junction kept 3 bases outside the gene matches. The CDR3 sequence is 15 residues long. Germline V gene sequence: CDR1 LGHNA, CDR2 YSLEER. The CDR3 DNA is TGCGCCAGCAGCCAGCAGACAGGGGGCACAGATACGCAGTATTTT. This encodes CASSQQTGGTDTQYF.

V gene TRBV5-6 combines with J gene TRBJ1-1, with 8 nucleotides matching TRBD1. The germline V gene encodes CDR1 SGHDT and CDR2 YYEEEE. After removal of 4 bases from V and 2 bases from J, the junction contained 10 bases not matched to a gene. The CDR3 sequence is 16 residues long. The CDR3: CASSPRDRLRNTEAFF. CDR3 DNA sequence: TGTGCCAGCAGCCCCCGGGACAGGCTACGAAACACTGAAGCTTTCTTT.

The genes are TRBV29-1 and TRBJ2-7, with D uncertain. The CDR3 runs to 11 residues. V dropped 7 bases and J dropped 3 bases, with 10 bases sitting between them. The germline gives CDR1 SQVTM, CDR2 ANQGSEA. CDR3 nucleotides: TGCAGCGCCGGACGGAACTACGAGCAGTACTTC. Amino acid sequence: CSAGRNYEQYF.

The chain carries TRBV5-5 and TRBJ2-1; 7 nucleotides line up with TRBD1. This CDR3 is built from 17 residues. V was pared by 2 bases and J by 7 bases, with 15 bases of the junction left unmatched. The V gene's germline CDR1 is SGHKS and CDR2 YYEKEE (reference sequence). The CDR3 sequence is CASSFVFRDRRGNEQFF. The CDR3 region has the DNA TGTGCCAGCAGCTTTGTTTTTAGGGACAGAAGGGGAAATGAGCAGTTCTTC.

This clonotype appeared a few times. This sequence joins TRBV6-2 or TRBV6-3 and TRBJ1-1; 8 bases align to TRBD1. Germline trimming cut 4 bases from V and 3 bases from J; bases unmatched to any gene: 13. This CDR3 comprises 17 residues. Germline V gene sequence: CDR1 MNHEY, CDR2 SVGEGT. The CDR3 protein is CASSLRQGRLVDTEAFF. CDR3 nucleotide sequence: TGTGCCAGCAGTTTACGACAGGGGAGGTTGGTAGACACTGAAGCTTTCTTT.

The V gene is TRBV12-3 or TRBV12-4, the J gene TRBJ2-1, with D perhaps matching TRBD1 (5 bases). There are 14 residues in the CDR3. Trimming shortened V by 4 bases and J by 0 bases, and 7 bases separated the two germline ends. The CDR3 DNA reads as TGTGCCAGCAGTTGGACAAACTCCTACAATGAGCAGTTCTTC. Its translation: CASSWTNSYNEQFF.

This clonotype was counted ten times or more. The CDR3 spells CASSLAGSQDTQYF. The CDR3 DNA follows: TGTGCCAGCAGCTTAGCCGGGAGTCAAGATACGCAGTATTTT. The chain has TRBV7-2 and TRBJ2-3; D perhaps matches TRBD2 (6 bases). This CDR3 is built from 14 residues. V lost 0 bases and J lost 5, with 9 bases in between. Germline-derived CDR1 and CDR2 are SGHTA and FQGNSA.

This clonotype has just a few counts. The J gene is TRBJ2-2, the V gene TRBV5-1; no clear D gene. This CDR3 has 15 amino acids. Per the germline V gene, CDR1 is SGHRS and CDR2 is YFSETQ. Trimming stripped 0 bases from V and 3 bases from J, with 9 bases between. The CDR3, as DNA: TGCGCCAGCAGCTTGGCCGTGACCGACACCGGGGAGCTGTTTTTT. Amino acids: CASSLAVTDTGELFF.

The chain employs TRBV7-9 and TRBJ1-4; no firm D call. Trimming shortened V by 5 bases and J by 0 bases, and 19 bases separated the two germline ends. Germline V gene data show CDR1 as SEHNR and CDR2 as FQNEAQ (reference sequence). The CDR3 totals 18 residues. CDR3 protein: CASSKTEGFSTTNEKLFF. CDR3 in DNA: TGTGCCAGCAGCAAAACGGAAGGGTTTTCTACAACTAATGAAAAACTGTTTTTT.

This clonotype has just a few counts. This chain joins TRBV12-3 or TRBV12-4 and TRBJ2-1; D is uncertain. CDR3 length: 14 amino acids. Trimming cost V 5 bases and J 8 bases, with 16 bases left between them. CDR3 in DNA: TGTGCCAGCAGTCAAAGTACACTCTCGTATGAGCAGTTCTTC. It codes for CASSQSTLSYEQFF.